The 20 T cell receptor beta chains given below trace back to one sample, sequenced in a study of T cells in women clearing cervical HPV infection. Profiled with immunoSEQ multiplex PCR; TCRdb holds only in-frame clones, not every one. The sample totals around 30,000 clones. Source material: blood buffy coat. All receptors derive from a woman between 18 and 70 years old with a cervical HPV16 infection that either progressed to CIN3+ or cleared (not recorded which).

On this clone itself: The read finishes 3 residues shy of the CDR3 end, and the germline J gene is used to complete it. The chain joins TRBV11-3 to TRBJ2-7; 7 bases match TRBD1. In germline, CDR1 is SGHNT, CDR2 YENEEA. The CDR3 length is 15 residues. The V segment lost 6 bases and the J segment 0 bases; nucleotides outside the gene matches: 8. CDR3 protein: CASRGDREHSYEQYF. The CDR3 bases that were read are TGTGCCAGCAGGGGAGACAGGGAGCACTCCTACGAG.

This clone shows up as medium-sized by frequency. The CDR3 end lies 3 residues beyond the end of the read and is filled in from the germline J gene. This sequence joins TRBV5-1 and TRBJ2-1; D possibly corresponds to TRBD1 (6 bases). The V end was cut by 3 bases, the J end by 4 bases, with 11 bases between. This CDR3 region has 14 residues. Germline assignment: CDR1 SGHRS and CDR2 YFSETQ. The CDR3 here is CASSSTGGYNEQFF. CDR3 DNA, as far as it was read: TGCGCCAGCAGCTCGACAGGAGGATACAATGAG.

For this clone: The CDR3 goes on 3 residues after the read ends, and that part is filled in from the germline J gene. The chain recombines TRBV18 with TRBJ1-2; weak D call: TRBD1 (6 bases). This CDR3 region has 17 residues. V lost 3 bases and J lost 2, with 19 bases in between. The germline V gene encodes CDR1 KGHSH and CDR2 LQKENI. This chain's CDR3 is CASSPPGTTQANYGYTF. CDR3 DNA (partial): TGTGCCAGCTCACCGCCCGGGACAACCCAAGCAAACTATGGC.

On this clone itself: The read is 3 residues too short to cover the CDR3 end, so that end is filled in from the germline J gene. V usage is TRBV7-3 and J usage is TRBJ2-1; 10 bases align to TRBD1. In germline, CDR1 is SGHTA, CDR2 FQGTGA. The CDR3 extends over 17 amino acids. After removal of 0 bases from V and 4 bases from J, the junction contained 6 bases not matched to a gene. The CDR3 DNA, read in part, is TGTGCCAGCAGCTTAACCCCTACGGGACAGGGGTACAATGAG. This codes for CASSLTPTGQGYNE. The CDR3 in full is CASSLTPTGQGYNEQFF.

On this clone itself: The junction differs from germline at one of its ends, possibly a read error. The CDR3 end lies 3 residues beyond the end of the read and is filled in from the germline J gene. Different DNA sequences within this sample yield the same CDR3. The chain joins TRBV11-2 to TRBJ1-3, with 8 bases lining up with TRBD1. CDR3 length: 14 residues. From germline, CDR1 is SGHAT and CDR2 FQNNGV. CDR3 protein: CASSFIGQGNTIYF. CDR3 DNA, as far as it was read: TGTGCCAGCAGCTTCATAGGACAGGGAAACACG.

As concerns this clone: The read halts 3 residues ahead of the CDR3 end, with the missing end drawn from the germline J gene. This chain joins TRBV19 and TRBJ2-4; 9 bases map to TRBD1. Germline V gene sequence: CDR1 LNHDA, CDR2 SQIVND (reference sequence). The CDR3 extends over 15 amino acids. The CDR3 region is CASRLGQGTRDGQYF. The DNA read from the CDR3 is TGTGCCAGTAGACTCGGACAGGGGACCAGGGATGGT.

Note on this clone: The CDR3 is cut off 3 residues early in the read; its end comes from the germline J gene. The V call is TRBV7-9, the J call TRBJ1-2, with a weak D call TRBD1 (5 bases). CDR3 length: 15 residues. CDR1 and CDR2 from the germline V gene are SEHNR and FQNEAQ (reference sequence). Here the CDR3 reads CASSPGLERGSNYTF. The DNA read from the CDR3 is TGTGCCAGCAGCCCGGGACTGGAGCGGGGGTCCAAC. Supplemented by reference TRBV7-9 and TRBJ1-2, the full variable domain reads DTGVSQNPRHKITKRGQNVTFRCDPISEHNRLYWYRQTLGQGPEFLTYFQNEAQLEKSRLLSDRFSAERPKGSFSTLEIQRTEQGDSAMYLCASSPGLERGSNYTFGSGTRLTVV.

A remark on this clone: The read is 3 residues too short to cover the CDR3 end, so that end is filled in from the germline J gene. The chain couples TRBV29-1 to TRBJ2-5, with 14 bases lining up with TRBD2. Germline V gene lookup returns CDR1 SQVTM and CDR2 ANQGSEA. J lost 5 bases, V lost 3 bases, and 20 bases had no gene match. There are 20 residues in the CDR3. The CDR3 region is CSVDEVFGTSGSVLGETQYF. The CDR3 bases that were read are TGCAGCGTTGATGAGGTTTTTGGGACTAGCGGGAGTGTTCTTGGGGAGACC.

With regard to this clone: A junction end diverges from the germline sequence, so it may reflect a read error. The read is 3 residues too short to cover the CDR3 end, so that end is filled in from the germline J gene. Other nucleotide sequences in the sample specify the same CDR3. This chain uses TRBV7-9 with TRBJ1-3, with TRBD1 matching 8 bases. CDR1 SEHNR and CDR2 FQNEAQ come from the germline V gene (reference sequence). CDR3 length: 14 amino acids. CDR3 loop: CASRPQGDGNTIYF. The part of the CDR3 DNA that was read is TGTGCCAGCCGCCCACAGGGGGATGGAAACACG. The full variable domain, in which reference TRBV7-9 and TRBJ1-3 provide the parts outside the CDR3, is DTGVSQNPRHKITKRGQNVTFRCDPISEHNRLYWYRQTLGQGPEFLTYFQNEAQLEKSRLLSDRFSAERPKGSFSTLEIQRTEQGDSAMYLCASRPQGDGNTIYFGEGSWLTVV.

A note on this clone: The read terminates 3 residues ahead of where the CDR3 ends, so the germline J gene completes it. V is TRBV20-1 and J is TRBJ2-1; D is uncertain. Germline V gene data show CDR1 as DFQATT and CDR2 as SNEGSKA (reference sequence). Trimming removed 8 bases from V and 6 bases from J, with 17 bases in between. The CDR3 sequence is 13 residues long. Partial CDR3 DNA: TGCAGTACATCGAAGGTTCTCTTCAATGAG. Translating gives CSTSKVLFNE. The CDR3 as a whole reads CSTSKVLFNEQFF.

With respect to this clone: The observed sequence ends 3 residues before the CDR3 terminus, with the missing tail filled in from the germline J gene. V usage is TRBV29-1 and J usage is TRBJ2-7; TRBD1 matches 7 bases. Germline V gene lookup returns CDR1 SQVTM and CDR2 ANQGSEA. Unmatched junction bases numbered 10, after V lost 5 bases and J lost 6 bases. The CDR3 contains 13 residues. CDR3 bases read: TGCAGCGTTTCCACAGGGGATTTCGGCGAG. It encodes CSVSTGDFGE. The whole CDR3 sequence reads CSVSTGDFGEQYF.

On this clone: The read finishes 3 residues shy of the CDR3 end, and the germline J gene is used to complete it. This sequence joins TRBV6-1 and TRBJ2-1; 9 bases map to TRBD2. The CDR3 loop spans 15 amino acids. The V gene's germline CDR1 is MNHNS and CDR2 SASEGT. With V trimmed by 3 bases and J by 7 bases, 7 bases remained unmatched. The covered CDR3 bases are TGTGCCAGCAGTGAGACACCGGGACTAGCAAATGAG. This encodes CASSETPGLANE. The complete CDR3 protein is CASSETPGLANEQFF.

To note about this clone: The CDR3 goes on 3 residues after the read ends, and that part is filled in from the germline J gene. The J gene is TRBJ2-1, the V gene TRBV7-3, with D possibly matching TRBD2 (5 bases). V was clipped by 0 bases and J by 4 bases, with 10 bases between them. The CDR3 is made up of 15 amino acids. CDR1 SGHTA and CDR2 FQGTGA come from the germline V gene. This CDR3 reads CASSLTADYYNEQFF. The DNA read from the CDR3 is TGTGCCAGCAGCTTAACAGCCGACTATTACAATGAG.

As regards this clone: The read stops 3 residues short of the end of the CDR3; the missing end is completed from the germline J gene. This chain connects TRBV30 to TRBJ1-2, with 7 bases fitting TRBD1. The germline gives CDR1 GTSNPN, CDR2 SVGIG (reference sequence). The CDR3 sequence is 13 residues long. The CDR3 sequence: CAWSVIGQVGYTF. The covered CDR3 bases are TGTGCCTGGAGTGTAATCGGACAGGTCGGC.

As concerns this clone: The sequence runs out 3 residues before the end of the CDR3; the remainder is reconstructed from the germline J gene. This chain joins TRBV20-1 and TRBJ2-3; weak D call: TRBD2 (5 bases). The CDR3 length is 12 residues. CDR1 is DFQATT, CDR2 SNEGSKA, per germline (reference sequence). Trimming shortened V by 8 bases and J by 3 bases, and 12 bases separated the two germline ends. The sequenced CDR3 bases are TGCAGTAGGCTAGCAAGAACAGATACG. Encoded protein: CSRLARTDT. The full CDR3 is CSRLARTDTQYF.

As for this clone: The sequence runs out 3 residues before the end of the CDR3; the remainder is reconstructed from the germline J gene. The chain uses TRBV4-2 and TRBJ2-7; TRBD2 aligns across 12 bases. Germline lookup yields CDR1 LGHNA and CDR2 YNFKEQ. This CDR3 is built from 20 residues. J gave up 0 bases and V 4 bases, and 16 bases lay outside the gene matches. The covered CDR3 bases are TGTGCCAGCAGCCCACCAACTCCGGGACTAGCGGGCAGGAGCTCCTACGAG. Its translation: CASSPPTPGLAGRSSYE. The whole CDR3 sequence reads CASSPPTPGLAGRSSYEQYF.

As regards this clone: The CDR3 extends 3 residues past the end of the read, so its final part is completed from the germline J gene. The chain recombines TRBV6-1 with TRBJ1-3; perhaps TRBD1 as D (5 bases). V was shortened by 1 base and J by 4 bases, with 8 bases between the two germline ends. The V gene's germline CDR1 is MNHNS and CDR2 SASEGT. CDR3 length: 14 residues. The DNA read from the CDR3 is TGTGCCAGCAGTGAAGGGGCAGGGGGAAACACC. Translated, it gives CASSEGAGGNT. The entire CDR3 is CASSEGAGGNTIYF.

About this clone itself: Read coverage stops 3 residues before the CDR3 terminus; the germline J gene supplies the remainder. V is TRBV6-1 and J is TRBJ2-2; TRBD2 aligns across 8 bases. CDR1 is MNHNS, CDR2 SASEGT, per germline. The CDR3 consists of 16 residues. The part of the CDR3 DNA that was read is TGTGCCAGCAGTGAAGGGTGGCGGGGGGCCATTGAAAAG. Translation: CASSEGWRGAIEK. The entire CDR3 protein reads CASSEGWRGAIEKLFF.

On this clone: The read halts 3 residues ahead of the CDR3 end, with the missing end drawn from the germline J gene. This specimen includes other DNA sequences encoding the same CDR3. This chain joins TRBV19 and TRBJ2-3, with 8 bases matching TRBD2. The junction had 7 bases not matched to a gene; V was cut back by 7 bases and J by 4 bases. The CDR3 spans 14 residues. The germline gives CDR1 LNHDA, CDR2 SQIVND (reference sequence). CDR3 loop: CASTRGGHSDTQYF. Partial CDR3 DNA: TGTGCCAGTACACGGGGGGGCCATTCAGATACG. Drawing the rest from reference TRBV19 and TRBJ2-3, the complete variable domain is DGGITQSPKYLFRKEGQNVTLSCEQNLNHDAMYWYRQDPGQGLRLIYYSQIVNDFQKGDIAEGYSVSREKKESFPLTVTSAQKNPTAFYLCASTRGGHSDTQYFGPGTRLTVL.

The CDR3 here is CASSQDEGAGSYEQYF. The covered CDR3 bases are TGTGCCAGCAGCCAAGATGAGGGAGCGGGATCCTACGAG. V and J are TRBV4-2 and TRBJ2-7, with 7 bases lining up with TRBD2. The read stops 3 residues short of the end of the CDR3; the missing end is completed from the germline J gene. The junction had 6 bases not matched to a gene; V was cut back by 0 bases and J by 1 base. The CDR3 is made up of 16 amino acids. Germline lookup yields CDR1 LGHNA and CDR2 YNFKEQ.